The 14 T cell receptor beta chains below all came from one sample that was sequenced in a study of cytomegalovirus exposure and HLA in healthy donors. A multiplex PCR was run with 60 Vbeta primers and 13 Jbeta primers. Produced via immunoSEQ multiplex PCR; TCRdb's table is partial and in-frame only. The sample shows almost 200,000 clones, almost 85% of them seen only once. Sequenced material: PBMCs. These receptors all come from a woman between 45 and 60 years old in good health and CMV-seronegative.

As regards this clone: The junction departs from the called germline gene at one end, perhaps through a read error. The chain combines TRBV7-9 with TRBJ2-1; 8 bases line up with TRBD2. Germline CDR1 SEHNR, CDR2 FQNEAQ (reference sequence). This CDR3 comprises 14 residues. The CDR3 nucleotides are TGTTCCAGCAGCTTATCCGGGACTAGCAATGAGCAGTTCTTC. This codes for CSSSLSGTSNEQFF.

The chain employs TRBV6-4 and TRBJ2-3; D unresolved. Germline CDR1 MRHNA, CDR2 SNTAGT. The CDR3 has 14 amino acids. V was pared by 5 bases and J by 2 bases, with 11 bases between. The CDR3 protein is CASSPEPYTDTQYF. CDR3 nucleotide sequence: TGTGCCAGCAGTCCGGAGCCATACACAGATACGCAGTATTTT.

There are a few counts of this clone. This rearrangement joins TRBV7-8 to TRBJ1-1, with 9 bases aligning to TRBD1. CDR3 length equals 15 residues. Trimming cost V 5 bases and J 3 bases; bases outside gene matches: 7. Germline values: CDR1 SGHVS, CDR2 FQNEAQ. CDR3 coding DNA: TGTGCCAGCAGCCTACCGGGACAGGGCTACACTGAAGCTTTCTTT. Encoded protein: CASSLPGQGYTEAFF.

The chain joins TRBV5-4 to TRBJ2-3, with 8 bases aligning to TRBD2. Trimming removed 4 bases from V and 1 base from J; junction bases left unmatched: 5. This CDR3 has 15 amino acids. Germline V CDR1 and CDR2: SGHNT, YYREEE (reference sequence). CDR3 sequence reads: CASSPSREGTDTQYF. Here the CDR3 DNA reads TGTGCCAGCAGCCCTTCGCGGGAGGGCACAGATACGCAGTATTTT.

The rearrangement uses TRBV6-9 and TRBJ2-7, with D possibly being TRBD2 (7 bases). V lost 1 base, J lost 5 bases, and 21 bases lay in between. Germline CDR1 is MNHGY and CDR2 is SVAAGI. This CDR3 has 17 residues. The CDR3: CASSYLGAGVPRDEQYF. The CDR3 DNA reads TGTGCCAGCAGTTATTTGGGGGCGGGAGTACCGCGGGACGAGCAGTACTTC.

The CDR3 DNA reads TGTGCCAGCAGCTTAGTTGGCCTGGCCACTGAAGCTTTCTTT. Protein sequence: CASSLVGLATEAFF. This chain links TRBV13 with TRBJ1-1; D gene unclear. This CDR3 spans 14 amino acids. Germline V CDR1 and CDR2: PRHDT, FYEKMQ (reference sequence). Trimming took 1 base from V and 4 from J, leaving 10 bases between them.

The chain uses TRBV5-1 and TRBJ1-2; TRBD1 matches 7 bases. The ends lost 4 bases at V and 6 bases at J; junction bases unmatched: 9. Germline V gives CDR1 SGHRS, CDR2 YFSETQ. The CDR3 sequence is 14 residues long. This chain's CDR3 is CASSHSTGTDGYTF. CDR3 nucleotide sequence: TGCGCCAGCAGCCACTCGACAGGGACTGATGGCTACACCTTC.

This chain joins TRBV29-1 and TRBJ2-3, with D unclear. Germline lookup yields CDR1 SQVTM and CDR2 ANQGSEA. This CDR3 is built from 12 residues. Trimming left V 2 bases short and J 0 bases short, with 3 bases between. The CDR3 DNA is TGCAGCGTTGAAACTAGCACAGATACGCAGTATTTT. Encoded protein: CSVETSTDTQYF.

The chain uses TRBV19 and TRBJ2-5; 10 nucleotides align to TRBD1. Germline lookup yields CDR1 LNHDA and CDR2 SQIVND (reference sequence). The junction had 4 bases not matched to a gene; V was cut back by 4 bases and J by 5 bases. The CDR3 has 14 residues. DNA of the CDR3: TGTGCCAGTAGTACGGGACAGGGGTTTGAGACCCAGTACTTC. As protein: CASSTGQGFETQYF.

V gene TRBV5-8 combines with J gene TRBJ1-1, with D maybe TRBD1 (5 bases). The CDR3 loop spans 15 amino acids. Germline V lookup: CDR1 SGHTS, CDR2 YDEGEE. Trimming stripped 2 bases from V and 0 bases from J, with 11 bases between. The CDR3: CASSFVGVLNTEAFF. CDR3 sequence (DNA): TGTGCCAGCAGCTTCGTAGGGGTTCTGAACACTGAAGCTTTCTTT. The whole variable domain, filled in from reference TRBV5-8 and TRBJ1-1, reads EAGVTQSPTHLIKTRGQQATLRCSPISGHTSVYWYQQALGLGLQFLLWYDEGEERNRGNFPPRFSGRQFPNYSSELNVNALELEDSALYLCASSFVGVLNTEAFFGQGTRLTVV.

The genes are TRBV19 and TRBJ1-1, with D possibly being TRBD1 (6 bases). Per the germline V gene, CDR1 is LNHDA and CDR2 is SQIVND (reference sequence). V was pared by 7 bases and J by 8 bases, with 23 bases between. The CDR3 length is 15 residues. The CDR3 loop is CASNRIPTGRVEAFF. The CDR3, as DNA: TGTGCCAGTAATCGCATTCCTACAGGGAGAGTGGAAGCTTTCTTT.

This clone was detected a few times. This rearrangement joins TRBV7-8 to TRBJ2-3; 10 bases match TRBD2. Germline CDR1 reads SGHVS; CDR2 reads FQNEAQ. The CDR3 is 16 amino acids. Losses at the gene ends were 1 base for V and 2 bases for J; bases not matched to a gene: 3. In DNA form, the CDR3 reads TGTGCCAGCAGCTTAGTACTAGCGGGGCTCACAGATACGCAGTATTTT. Translated, it gives CASSLVLAGLTDTQYF.

The chain links TRBV11-2 to TRBJ2-7, with TRBD1 matching over 10 bases. Germline V CDR1 and CDR2: SGHAT, FQNNGV. The J segment lost 4 bases and the V segment lost 1 base, leaving 4 bases of the junction unmatched. There are 15 residues in the CDR3. The CDR3 nucleotides are TGTGCCAGCAGCTTAGGACAGGGGGCGCGGTACGAGCAGTACTTC. Amino acid sequence: CASSLGQGARYEQYF. Complete variable domain (other parts from reference TRBV11-2 and TRBJ2-7): EAGVAQSPRYKIIEKRQSVAFWCNPISGHATLYWYQQILGQGPKLLIQFQNNGVVDDSQLPKDRFSAERLKGVDSTLKIQPAKLEDSAVYLCASSLGQGARYEQYFGPGTRLTVT.

In regard to this clone: Other DNA sequences in this sample translate to the same CDR3. The chain uses TRBV6-6 and TRBJ2-3; D may be TRBD1 (5 bases). V lost 6 bases, J lost 3 bases, and 10 bases lay in between. The germline V gene encodes CDR1 MNHNY and CDR2 SVGAGI (reference sequence). The CDR3 sequence is 13 residues long. The CDR3 sequence: CASSRDRTDTQYF. The CDR3 bases are TGTGCCAGCAGCCGTGACAGAACAGATACGCAGTATTTT.